Presented here are 5 T cell receptor beta chains from one specimen sequenced in a study of TIL therapy for anti-PD-1-resistant metastatic lung cancer. The time point is: pre-treatment sample, taken before nivolumab and TIL therapy. The libraries were made with immunoSEQ v3. This table comes from immunoSEQ multiplex PCR, and its TCRdb copy is limited to in-frame clones, with some not included. The table has about 59,000 clones, 75% to 90% seen once. Sample: blood, taken at baseline. These receptors were collected from a person aged 25 to 85 with non-small cell lung cancer.

The J gene is TRBJ1-2, the V gene TRBV19; TRBD1 aligns across 7 bases. CDR1 and CDR2 (germline): LNHDA, SQIVND (reference sequence). The trim removed 2 bases at V and 6 bases at J, leaving 12 bases unmatched. The CDR3 spans 16 residues. CDR3 bases: TGTGCCAGTAGTATATTAAGGGGACAGCTTAGGAATGGCTACACCTTC. It translates to CASSILRGQLRNGYTF.

The chain combines TRBV11-2 with TRBJ2-6; D gene uncertain. Germline V gene lookup returns CDR1 SGHAT and CDR2 FQNNGV. The CDR3 has 14 residues. Trimming stripped 0 bases from V and 6 bases from J, with 6 bases between. The CDR3 bases are TGTGCCAGCAGCTTAGAGTCGGCGGCCAACGTCCTGACTTTC. Amino acids: CASSLESAANVLTF.

The chain recombines TRBV29-1 with TRBJ2-2; TRBD1 matches 9 bases. The CDR3 covers 15 residues. The V and J ends lost 4 bases and 5 bases, in that order; junction bases with no gene match: 8. Germline V CDR1 and CDR2: SQVTM, ANQGSEA. CDR3 DNA sequence: TGCAGCGTTGGGGGCGGACAGGGGCGGACCGGGGAGCTGTTTTTT. Its translation is CSVGGGQGRTGELFF.

This clone was observed a few times. The V and J genes are TRBV5-1 and TRBJ2-5, with 7 bases that match TRBD1. The CDR3 runs to 17 residues. V lost 0 bases and J lost 3; bases outside the gene matches: 11. Germline-derived CDR1 and CDR2 are SGHRS and YFSETQ. The CDR3, as DNA: TGCGCCAGCAGCTTGGCGATCCAACCGGGACAGAAAGAGACCCAGTACTTC. It codes for CASSLAIQPGQKETQYF. The variable domain in full, completed from reference TRBV5-1 and TRBJ2-5, reads KAGVTQTPRYLIKTRGQQVTLSCSPISGHRSVSWYQQTPGQGLQFLFEYFSETQRNKGNFPGRFSGRQFSNSRSEMNVSTLELGDSALYLCASSLAIQPGQKETQYFGPGTRLLVL.

This clone is a singleton in its sample. This chain joins TRBV4-1 and TRBJ1-4; no reliable D call. The CDR3 length is 15 residues. The V and J ends lost 3 bases and 1 base respectively, with 9 bases between them. Germline CDR1 reads MGHRA; CDR2 reads YSYEKL. CDR3 DNA: TGCGCCAGCAGCCAGGGGTTAGTAACTAATGAAAAACTGTTTTTT. Residues: CASSQGLVTNEKLFF.